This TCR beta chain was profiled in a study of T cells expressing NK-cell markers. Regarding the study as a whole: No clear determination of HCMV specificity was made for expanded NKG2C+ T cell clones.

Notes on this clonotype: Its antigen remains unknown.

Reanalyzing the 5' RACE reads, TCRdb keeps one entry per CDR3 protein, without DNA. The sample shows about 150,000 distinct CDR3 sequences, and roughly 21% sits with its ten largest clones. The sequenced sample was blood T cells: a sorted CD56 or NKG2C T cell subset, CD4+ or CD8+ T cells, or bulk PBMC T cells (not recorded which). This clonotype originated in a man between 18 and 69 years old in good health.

The CDR3 is CASSVSGAEGNEQFF. The chain combines TRBV9 with TRBJ2-1; the D call from TCRdb, TRBD2, cannot be confirmed without DNA. The CDR3 is 15 residues long. Germline V CDR1 and CDR2: SGDLS, YYNGEE.